Each of the 17 T cell receptor beta chains below was sequenced from the same sample in a study of PD-1 blockade in classical Hodgkin lymphoma. No patient escaped relapse after autologous stem cell transplantation, and brentuximab vedotin exposure varied. Generated by immunoSEQ multiplex PCR, the TCRdb table keeps only in-frame clones and is missing some. Here the sample spans under 100,000 clones, around 90% being singletons. Sample: peripheral blood mononuclear cells (PBMCs), taken before the second cycle of nivolumab. The receptor set was obtained from a human donor with classical Hodgkin lymphoma.

V usage is TRBV10-3 and J usage is TRBJ1-5, with 9 nucleotides matching TRBD1. Germline V gene lookup returns CDR1 ENHRY and CDR2 SYGVKD. Trimming took 0 bases from V and 5 from J; bases not matched to a gene: 2. The CDR3 is 15 amino acids. The CDR3 reads CAISESRTGDQPQHF. The DNA for the CDR3 is TGTGCCATCAGTGAGTCTAGGACAGGGGATCAGCCCCAGCATTTT.

The V gene is TRBV28, the J gene TRBJ1-2; D perhaps matches TRBD1 (5 bases). The CDR3 contains 13 residues. CDR1 is MDHEN, CDR2 SYDVKM, per germline. V shed 4 bases and J shed 4 bases, with 10 bases lying between them. CDR3 nucleotide sequence: TGTGCCAGCAGTTCACAGGAGTTCTATGGCTACACCTTC. Its protein is CASSSQEFYGYTF.

This CDR3 reads CASSARLGGLLNYEQYF. In DNA form, the CDR3 reads TGTGCCAGCAGCGCTAGATTAGGGGGACTACTAAACTACGAGCAGTACTTC. The chain carries TRBV7-9 and TRBJ2-7; possible D gene TRBD2, 7 bases. Germline values: CDR1 SEHNR, CDR2 FQNEAQ (reference sequence). V lost 5 bases, J lost 3 bases, and 23 bases lay in between. The CDR3 spans 17 residues.

This clone appeared once. The rearrangement uses TRBV6-6 and TRBJ2-7, with a possible D match to TRBD2 (5 bases). The germline CDR1 and CDR2 sequences are MNHNY and SVGAGI (reference sequence). The CDR3 runs 13 residues. V lost 5 bases and J 1 base, leaving 9 bases between the germline ends. The CDR3 reads CASSHTRSYEQYF. The DNA for the CDR3 is TGTGCCAGCAGTCACACTAGGTCCTACGAGCAGTACTTC.

V gene TRBV19 combines with J gene TRBJ1-2; D gene unclear. V gave up 3 bases and J gave up 2 bases, with 10 bases separating them. The V gene's germline CDR1 is LNHDA and CDR2 SQIVND (reference sequence). This CDR3 has 14 residues. The CDR3 region is CASSILTVNYGYTF. DNA of the CDR3: TGTGCCAGTAGTATCTTGACGGTGAACTATGGCTACACCTTC.

The chain couples TRBV6-1 to TRBJ2-7; 8 nucleotides align to TRBD1. J lost 0 bases, V lost 1 base, and 5 bases had no gene match. There are 16 residues in the CDR3. Germline V lookup: CDR1 MNHNS, CDR2 SASEGT. The CDR3 nucleotides read TGTGCCAGCAGTGAAGGACAGGGGCTCTACTCCTACGAGCAGTACTTC. Protein: CASSEGQGLYSYEQYF.

This chain links TRBV10-2 with TRBJ1-1; no reliable D call. V was pared by 6 bases and J by 3 bases, with 14 bases between. This CDR3 has 14 amino acids. In germline, CDR1 is WSHSY, CDR2 SAAADI. The CDR3 DNA sequence: TGCGCCAGCAGGGCCATGCCAAGGGACACTGAAGCTTTCTTT. Translating it yields CASRAMPRDTEAFF.

The chain is built from TRBV4-1 and TRBJ2-7; 8 bases agree with TRBD1. There are 17 residues in the CDR3. Germline V gives CDR1 MGHRA, CDR2 YSYEKL. The V gene end was trimmed by 1 base and the J gene end by 0 bases; junction bases not matched to a gene: 8. CDR3 coding DNA: TGCGCCAGCAGCCAAGTTCTAACAGGGGGGTACTCCTACGAGCAGTACTTC. Translated, it gives CASSQVLTGGYSYEQYF.

The CDR3 DNA reads TGTGCCATCAGTGAGCCGGAGCGAGGGAGGGCCCAAGAGACCCAGTACTTC. Translating it yields CAISEPERGRAQETQYF. V gene TRBV10-3 combines with J gene TRBJ2-5, with 7 bases aligning to TRBD2. J lost 1 base, V lost 2 bases, and 10 bases had no gene match. There are 17 residues in the CDR3. CDR1 is ENHRY, CDR2 SYGVKD, per germline.

This clone has just one count. The chain couples TRBV19 to TRBJ1-1, with D perhaps matching TRBD1 (5 bases). Germline V gene data show CDR1 as LNHDA and CDR2 as SQIVND (reference sequence). The CDR3 is made up of 13 amino acids. Trimming took off 5 bases at V and 6 bases at J, with 13 bases between the two ends. The CDR3 DNA is TGTGCCAGTAGTGTAAGGGGTAAGGCTGAAGCTTTCTTT. This codes for CASSVRGKAEAFF.

The chain recombines TRBV27 with TRBJ1-4; maybe TRBD1 (5 bases). V was clipped by 2 bases and J by 5 bases, with 15 bases between them. The CDR3 consists of 16 residues. Germline V lookup: CDR1 MNHEY, CDR2 SMNVEV (reference sequence). In DNA form, the CDR3 reads TGTGCCAGCAGTTTAATTGGCTTTTGGGGGAATGAAAAACTGTTTTTT. Protein product: CASSLIGFWGNEKLFF.

J is TRBJ2-7 and V is TRBV28, with D maybe TRBD1 (6 bases). The V end was cut by 7 bases, the J end by 4 bases, with 17 bases between. CDR1 and CDR2 from the germline V gene are MDHEN and SYDVKM. The CDR3 loop spans 14 amino acids. In DNA form, the CDR3 reads TGTGCCAGCACCGTCAGGGGTCCCGCGTACGAGCAGTACTTC. It encodes CASTVRGPAYEQYF.

This rearrangement joins TRBV5-1 to TRBJ2-7; D is uncertain. Trimming removed 0 bases from V and 0 bases from J, with 16 bases in between. CDR1 and CDR2 from the germline V gene are SGHRS and YFSETQ. CDR3 length: 17 residues. The chain's CDR3 is CASSLGSVSASSYEQYF. In DNA form, the CDR3 reads TGCGCCAGCAGCTTGGGTTCGGTGTCGGCGAGCTCCTACGAGCAGTACTTC.

This clone was detected only a few times. The CDR3 DNA reads TGTGCCTGGAGCACAGGGGGCGCGAATGGCTACACCTTC. It is translated as CAWSTGGANGYTF. The V call is TRBV30, the J call TRBJ1-2, with 9 bases aligning to TRBD1. In germline, CDR1 is GTSNPN, CDR2 SVGIG (reference sequence). J gave up 6 bases and V 3 bases, and 5 bases lay outside the gene matches. CDR3 length: 13 residues.

This clone has only a few counts. V is TRBV5-1 and J is TRBJ1-1; possibly TRBD1 for D (5 bases). This CDR3 has 16 amino acids. Trimming took 6 bases from V and 4 from J, leaving 22 bases between them. The germline V gene encodes CDR1 SGHRS and CDR2 YFSETQ. CDR3 coding DNA: TGCGCCAGCATTTCTTCCTCGGGGGTGTTAGGCACTGAAGCTTTCTTT. Translated, it gives CASISSSGVLGTEAFF.

The sample holds one count of this clone. The CDR3 DNA follows: TGTGCCAGCAGTGAATCCTATGGCTACACCTTC. Its protein is CASSESYGYTF. This chain links TRBV6-1 with TRBJ1-2; the D is unclear. CDR3 length: 11 residues. Per the germline V gene, CDR1 is MNHNS and CDR2 is SASEGT. The V end was cut by 2 bases, the J end by 4 bases, with 2 bases between.

The chain links TRBV28 to TRBJ2-2, with TRBD1 as a possible D gene (5 bases). V was trimmed by 6 bases and J by 4 bases, leaving 15 bases between them. The CDR3 extends over 15 amino acids. The germline V gene has CDR1 MDHEN and CDR2 SYDVKM. CDR3 DNA sequence: TGTGCCAGCAGCAACGGACACCCCGGCACCGGGGAGCTGTTTTTT. Translating it yields CASSNGHPGTGELFF.